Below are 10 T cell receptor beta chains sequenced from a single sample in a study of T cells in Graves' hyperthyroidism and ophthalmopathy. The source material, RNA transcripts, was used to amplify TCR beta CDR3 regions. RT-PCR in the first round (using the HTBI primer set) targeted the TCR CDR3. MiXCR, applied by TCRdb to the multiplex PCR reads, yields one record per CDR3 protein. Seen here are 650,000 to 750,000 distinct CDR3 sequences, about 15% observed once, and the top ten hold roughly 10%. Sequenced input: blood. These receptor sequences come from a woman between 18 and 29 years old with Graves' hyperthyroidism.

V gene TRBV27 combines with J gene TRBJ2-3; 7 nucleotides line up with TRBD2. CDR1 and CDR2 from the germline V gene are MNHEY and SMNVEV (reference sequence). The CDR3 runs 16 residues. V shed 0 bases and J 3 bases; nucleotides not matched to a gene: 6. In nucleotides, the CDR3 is TGTGCCAGCAGTTTATCGTTCGCGGGAGCAACAGATACGCAGTATTTT. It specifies CASSLSFAGATDTQYF.

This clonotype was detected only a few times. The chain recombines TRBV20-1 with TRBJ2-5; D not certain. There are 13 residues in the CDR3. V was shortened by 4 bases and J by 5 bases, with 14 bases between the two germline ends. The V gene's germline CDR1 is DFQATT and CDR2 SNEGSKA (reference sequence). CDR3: CSATRTVGETQYF. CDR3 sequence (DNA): TGCAGTGCTACCAGGACGGTGGGGGAGACCCAGTACTTC.

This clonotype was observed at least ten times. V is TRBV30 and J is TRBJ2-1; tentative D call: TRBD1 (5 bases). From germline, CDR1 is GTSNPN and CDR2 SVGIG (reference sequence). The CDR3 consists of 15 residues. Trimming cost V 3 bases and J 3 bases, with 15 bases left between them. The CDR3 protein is CAWRAGRSYYNEQFF. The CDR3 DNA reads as TGTGCCTGGAGGGCAGGGCGGAGCTACTACAATGAGCAGTTCTTC. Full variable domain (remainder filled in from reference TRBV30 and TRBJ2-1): SQTIHQWPATLVQPVGSPLSLECTVEGTSNPNLYWYRQAAGRGLQLLFYSVGIGQISSEVPQNLSASRPQDRQFILSSKKLLLSDSGFYLCAWRAGRSYYNEQFFGPGTRLTVL.

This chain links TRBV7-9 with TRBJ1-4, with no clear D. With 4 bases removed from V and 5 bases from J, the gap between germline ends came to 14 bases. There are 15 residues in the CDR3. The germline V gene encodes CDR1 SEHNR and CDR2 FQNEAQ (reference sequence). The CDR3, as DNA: TGTGCCAGCAGCTCCCTCCGGACCGGGAATGAAAAACTGTTTTTT. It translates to CASSSLRTGNEKLFF.

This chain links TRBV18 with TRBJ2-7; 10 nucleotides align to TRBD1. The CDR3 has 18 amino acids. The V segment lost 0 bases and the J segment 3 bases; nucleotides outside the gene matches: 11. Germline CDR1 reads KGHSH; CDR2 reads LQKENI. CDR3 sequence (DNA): TGTGCCAGCTCACCACCCGGGACAGGGGATCTAGGGGACTACGAGCAGTACTTC. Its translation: CASSPPGTGDLGDYEQYF.

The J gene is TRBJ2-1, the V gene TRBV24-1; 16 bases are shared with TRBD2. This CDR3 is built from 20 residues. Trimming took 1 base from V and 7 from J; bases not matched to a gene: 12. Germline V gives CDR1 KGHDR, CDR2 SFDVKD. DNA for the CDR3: TGTGCCACCAGTGATTTTCCCGGGACTAGCGGGAGGGCCTATGGGAATGAGCAGTTCTTC. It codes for CATSDFPGTSGRAYGNEQFF.

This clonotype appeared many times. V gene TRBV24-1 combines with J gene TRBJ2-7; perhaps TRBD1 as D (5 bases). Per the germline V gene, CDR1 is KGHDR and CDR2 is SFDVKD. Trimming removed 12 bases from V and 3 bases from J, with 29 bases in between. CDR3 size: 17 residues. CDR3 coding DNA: TGTGCCCCCCTAAGGGGAAGTATTACGCTTTGCTTCTACGAGCAGTACTTC. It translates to CAPLRGSITLCFYEQYF.

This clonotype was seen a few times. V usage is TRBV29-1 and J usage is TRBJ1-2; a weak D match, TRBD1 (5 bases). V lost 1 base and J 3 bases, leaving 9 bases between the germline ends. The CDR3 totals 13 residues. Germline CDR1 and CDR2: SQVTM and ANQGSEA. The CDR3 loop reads CSVEVTGDYGYTF. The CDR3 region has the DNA TGCAGCGTTGAAGTTACGGGGGACTATGGCTACACCTTC.

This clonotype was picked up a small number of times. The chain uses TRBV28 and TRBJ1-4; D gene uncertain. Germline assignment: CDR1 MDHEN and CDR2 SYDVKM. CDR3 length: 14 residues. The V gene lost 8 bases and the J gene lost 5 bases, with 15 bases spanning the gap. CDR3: CASGSGGINEKLFF. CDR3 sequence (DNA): TGTGCCAGCGGATCGGGCGGAATCAATGAAAAACTGTTTTTT. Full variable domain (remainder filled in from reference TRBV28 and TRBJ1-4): DVKVTQSSRYLVKRTGEKVFLECVQDMDHENMFWYRQDPGLGLRLIYFSYDVKMKEKGDIPEGYSVSREKKERFSLILESASTNQTSMYLCASGSGGINEKLFFGSGTQLSVL.

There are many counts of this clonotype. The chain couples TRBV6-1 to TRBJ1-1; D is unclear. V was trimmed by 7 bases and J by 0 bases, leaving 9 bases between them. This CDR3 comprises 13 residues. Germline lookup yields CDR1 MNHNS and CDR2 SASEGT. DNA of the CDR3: TGTGCCAGCACCAAACTTGTGAACACTGAAGCTTTCTTT. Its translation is CASTKLVNTEAFF.